Included here is one T cell receptor (beta chain) sequence, with context. The data stem from a study of OX40 agonist ivuxolimab in advanced cancers. CDR1 is MGHRA and CDR2 is YSYEKL in the germline V gene. V lost 4 bases, J lost 4 bases, and 2 bases stayed unmatched. This CDR3 has 13 residues. Sequencing used immunoSEQ multiplex PCR; TCRdb keeps in-frame clones, though not all of them. The sample shows about 40,000 clones, 70% to 85% of them seen only once. Source: CD4+ or CD8+ T cells sorted from blood, taken in a trial of the OX40 agonist ivuxolimab. V gene TRBV4-1 combines with J gene TRBJ2-7; TRBD1 matches at 9 bases. This TCR derives from an adult with an advanced solid tumor such as melanoma, head and neck, liver or kidney cancer. The DNA for the CDR3 is TGCGCCAGCAGCCGGGACAGGGAATACGAGCAGTACTTC. As protein: CASSRDREYEQYF.